This T cell receptor beta chain derives from a study of OX40 agonist ivuxolimab in advanced cancers. General observations from the study: Averaging showed that CD8+ T cells had more expanded clones than CD4+ did.

The protocol was immunoSEQ multiplex PCR, while the TCRdb copy is restricted to in-frame clones and leaves out a portion. The sample has roughly 67,000 clones, about four fifths seen once; the top ten hold more than 5.5%. With regard to this clone: Its antigen is unknown.

Germline CDR1 is SGHDT and CDR2 is YYEEEE. The junction had 6 bases not matched to a gene; V was cut back by 1 base and J by 4 bases. The CDR3 totals 16 residues. Sample: CD4+ or CD8+ T cells sorted from blood, taken in a trial of the OX40 agonist ivuxolimab. The origin of this receptor is an adult with an advanced solid tumor such as melanoma, head and neck, liver or kidney cancer. The chain employs TRBV5-6 and TRBJ2-3; 10 bases match TRBD1. In nucleotides, the CDR3 is TGTGCCAGCAGCTTGACTTTGACAGGGGGCCCAGATACGCAGTATTTT. Its translation is CASSLTLTGGPDTQYF.